This T cell receptor beta chain was profiled in a study of cytomegalovirus exposure and HLA in healthy donors. Study results and caveats: TCR beta V segments were, for the most part, productive about 87% or about 30% of the time in an earlier analysis. The authors judged a highly shared variant cluster likely a sequencing artifact.

About this clone itself: Its antigen is currently unknown.

PCR amplification relied on 60 Vbeta primers (plus 13 Jbeta primers). The method was immunoSEQ multiplex PCR; TCRdb's version includes in-frame clones alone and lacks a portion of them. The sample lists about 110,000 clones; just under 75% were seen once. Trimming removed 0 bases at V and 7 bases at J, with 10 bases between. Per the germline V gene, CDR1 is ENHRY and CDR2 is SYGVKD. The CDR3 spans 14 residues. The chain uses TRBV10-3 and TRBJ1-5; D not certain. The receptor was derived from a man between 50 and 59 years old in good health and CMV-seropositive. The material sequenced was PBMCs. CDR3 sequence (DNA): TGTGCCATCAGTGAGTCCCCCAGAAACCAGCCCCAGCATTTT. Its protein product is CAISESPRNQPQHF.